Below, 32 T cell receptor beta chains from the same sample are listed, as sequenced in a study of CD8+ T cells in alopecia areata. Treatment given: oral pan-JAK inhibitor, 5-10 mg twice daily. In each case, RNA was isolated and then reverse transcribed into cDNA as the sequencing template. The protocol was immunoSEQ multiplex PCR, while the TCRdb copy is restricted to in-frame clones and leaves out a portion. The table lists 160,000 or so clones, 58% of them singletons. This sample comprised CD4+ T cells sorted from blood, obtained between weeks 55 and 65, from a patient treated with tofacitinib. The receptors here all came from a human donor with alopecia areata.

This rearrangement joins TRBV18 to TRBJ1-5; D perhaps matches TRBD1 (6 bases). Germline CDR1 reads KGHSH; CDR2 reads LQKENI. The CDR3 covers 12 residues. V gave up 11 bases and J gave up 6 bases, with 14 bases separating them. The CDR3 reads CARGGAGQPQHF. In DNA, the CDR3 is TGTGCCCGCGGGGGGGCGGGTCAGCCCCAGCATTTT.

The CDR3 nucleotides read TGTGCCAGCTCACCAAAAGGCTACGAGCAGTACTTC. As protein: CASSPKGYEQYF. The gene calls are TRBV18 and TRBJ2-7, with D unresolved. Germline CDR1 reads KGHSH; CDR2 reads LQKENI. CDR3 length: 12 amino acids. V was cut by 2 bases and J by 3 bases, with 5 bases left in between.

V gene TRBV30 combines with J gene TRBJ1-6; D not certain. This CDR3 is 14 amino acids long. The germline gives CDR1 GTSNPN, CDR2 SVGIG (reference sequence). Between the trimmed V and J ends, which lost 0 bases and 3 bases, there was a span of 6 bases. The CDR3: CAWSVAGYNSPLHF. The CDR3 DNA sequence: TGTGCCTGGAGTGTGGCAGGCTATAATTCACCCCTCCACTTT. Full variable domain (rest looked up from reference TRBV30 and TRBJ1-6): SQTIHQWPATLVQPVGSPLSLECTVEGTSNPNLYWYRQAAGRGLQLLFYSVGIGQISSEVPQNLSASRPQDRQFILSSKKLLLSDSGFYLCAWSVAGYNSPLHFGNGTRLTVT.

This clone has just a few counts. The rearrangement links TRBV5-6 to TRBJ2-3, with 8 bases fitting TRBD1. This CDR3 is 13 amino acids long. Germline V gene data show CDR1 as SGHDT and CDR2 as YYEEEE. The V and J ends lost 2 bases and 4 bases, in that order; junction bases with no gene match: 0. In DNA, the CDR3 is TGTGCCAGCAGCTTACAGGGGGCAGATACGCAGTATTTT. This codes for CASSLQGADTQYF.

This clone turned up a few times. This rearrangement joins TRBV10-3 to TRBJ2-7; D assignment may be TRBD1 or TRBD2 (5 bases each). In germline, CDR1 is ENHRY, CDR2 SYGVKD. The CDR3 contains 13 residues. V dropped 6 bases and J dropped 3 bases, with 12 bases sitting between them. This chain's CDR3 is CAISRDGYYEQYF. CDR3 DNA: TGTGCCATCAGCCGGGACGGATACTACGAGCAGTACTTC.

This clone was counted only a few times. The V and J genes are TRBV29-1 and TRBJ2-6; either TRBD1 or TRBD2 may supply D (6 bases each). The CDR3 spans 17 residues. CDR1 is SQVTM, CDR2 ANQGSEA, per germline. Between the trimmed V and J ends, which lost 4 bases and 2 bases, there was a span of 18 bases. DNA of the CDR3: TGCAGCGTTGCCAATCAACGAGGGGGGCCTGGGGCCAACGTCCTGACTTTC. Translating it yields CSVANQRGGPGANVLTF.

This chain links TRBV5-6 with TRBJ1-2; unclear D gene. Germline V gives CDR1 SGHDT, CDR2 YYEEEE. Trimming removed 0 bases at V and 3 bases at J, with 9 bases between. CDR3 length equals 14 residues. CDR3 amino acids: CASSLEGRDYGYTF. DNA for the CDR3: TGTGCCAGCAGCTTGGAGGGCCGGGACTATGGCTACACCTTC.

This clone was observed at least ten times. CDR3 bases: TGTGCCAGCGGACCCCAGAGCGGCAATCAGCCCCAGCATTTT. As protein: CASGPQSGNQPQHF. The chain employs TRBV7-9 and TRBJ1-5; no definite D call. CDR3 length equals 14 residues. With 8 bases removed from V and 2 bases from J, the gap between germline ends came to 13 bases. Germline V lookup: CDR1 SEHNR, CDR2 FQNEAQ (reference sequence).

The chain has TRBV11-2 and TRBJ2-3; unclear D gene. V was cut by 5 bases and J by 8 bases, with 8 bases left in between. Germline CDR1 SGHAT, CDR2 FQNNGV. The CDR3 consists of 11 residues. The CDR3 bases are TGTGCCAGCAGCGTCCGCGGTACGCAGTATTTT. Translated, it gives CASSVRGTQYF. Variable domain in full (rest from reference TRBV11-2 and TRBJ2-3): EAGVAQSPRYKIIEKRQSVAFWCNPISGHATLYWYQQILGQGPKLLIQFQNNGVVDDSQLPKDRFSAERLKGVDSTLKIQPAKLEDSAVYLCASSVRGTQYFGPGTRLTVL.

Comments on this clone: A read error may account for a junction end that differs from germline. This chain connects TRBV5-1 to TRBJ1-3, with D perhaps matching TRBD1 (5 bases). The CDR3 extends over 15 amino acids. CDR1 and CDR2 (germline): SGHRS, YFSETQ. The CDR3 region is CASSPSVGTGDTIYF. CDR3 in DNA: TGCGCCAGCAGCCCCTCAGTTGGGACTGGAGACACCATATATTTT.

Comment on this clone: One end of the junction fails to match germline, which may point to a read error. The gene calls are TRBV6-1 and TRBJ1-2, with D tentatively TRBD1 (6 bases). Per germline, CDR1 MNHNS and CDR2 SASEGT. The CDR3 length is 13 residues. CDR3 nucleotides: TGTGCCAGCAGTAAAGCAGGGGCGTATGGCTACACCTTC. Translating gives CASSKAGAYGYTF.

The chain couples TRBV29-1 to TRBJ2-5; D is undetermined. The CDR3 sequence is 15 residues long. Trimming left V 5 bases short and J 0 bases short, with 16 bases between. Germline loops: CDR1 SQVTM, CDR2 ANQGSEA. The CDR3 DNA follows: TGCAGCGTTCACGAGGCGGATTGGTACCAAGAGACCCAGTACTTC. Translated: CSVHEADWYQETQYF.

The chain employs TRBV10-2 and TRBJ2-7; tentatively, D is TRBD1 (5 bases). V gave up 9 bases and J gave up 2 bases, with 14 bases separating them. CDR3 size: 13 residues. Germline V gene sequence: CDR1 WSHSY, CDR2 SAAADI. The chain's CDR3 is CASLLRTPYEQYF. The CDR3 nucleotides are TGCGCCAGTCTTCTTCGGACACCCTACGAGCAGTACTTC.

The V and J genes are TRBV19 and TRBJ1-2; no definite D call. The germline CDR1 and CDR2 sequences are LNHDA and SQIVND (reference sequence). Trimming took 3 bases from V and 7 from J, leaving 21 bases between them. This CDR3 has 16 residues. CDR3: CASSIYEGMKWSGYTF. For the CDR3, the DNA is TGTGCCAGTAGTATTTATGAGGGAATGAAATGGAGTGGCTACACCTTC.

The CDR3 bases are TGTGCCAGCAGTGAGGTGGCCAAGTTGAACACTGAAGCTTTCTTT. Translating gives CASSEVAKLNTEAFF. The chain is built from TRBV2 and TRBJ1-1, with D unresolved. The germline V gene encodes CDR1 SNHLY and CDR2 FYNNEI. There are 15 residues in the CDR3. V lost 3 bases and J 0 bases, leaving 11 bases between the germline ends. The full variable domain, in which reference TRBV2 and TRBJ1-1 provide the parts outside the CDR3, is EPEVTQTPSHQVTQMGQEVILRCVPISNHLYFYWYRQILGQKVEFLVSFYNNEISEKSEIFDDQFSVERPDGSNFTLKIRSTKLEDSAMYFCASSEVAKLNTEAFFGQGTRLTVV.

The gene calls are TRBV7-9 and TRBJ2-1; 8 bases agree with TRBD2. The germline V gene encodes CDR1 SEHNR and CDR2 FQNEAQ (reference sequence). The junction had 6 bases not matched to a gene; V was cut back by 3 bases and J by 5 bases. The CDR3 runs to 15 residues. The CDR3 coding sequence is TGTGCCAGCAGCTTTGCGGGGGGAGTAGACAATGAGCAGTTCTTC. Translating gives CASSFAGGVDNEQFF.

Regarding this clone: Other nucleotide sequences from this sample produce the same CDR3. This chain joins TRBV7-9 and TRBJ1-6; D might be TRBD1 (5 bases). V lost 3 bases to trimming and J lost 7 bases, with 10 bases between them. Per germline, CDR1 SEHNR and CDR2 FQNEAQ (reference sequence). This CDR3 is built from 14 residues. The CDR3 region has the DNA TGTGCCAGCAGCTTGGATCAGGGAAATTCACCCCTCCACTTT. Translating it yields CASSLDQGNSPLHF.

The CDR3 is CASRERAGMNTEAFF. CDR3 nucleotides: TGTGCCAGTAGGGAAAGGGCAGGGATGAACACTGAAGCTTTCTTT. J is TRBJ1-1 and V is TRBV19, with a tentative D call TRBD1 (5 bases). The CDR3 contains 15 residues. The V gene lost 6 bases and the J gene lost 0 bases, with 14 bases spanning the gap. Germline-derived CDR1 and CDR2 are LNHDA and SQIVND (reference sequence). Complete variable domain (other parts from reference TRBV19 and TRBJ1-1): DGGITQSPKYLFRKEGQNVTLSCEQNLNHDAMYWYRQDPGQGLRLIYYSQIVNDFQKGDIAEGYSVSREKKESFPLTVTSAQKNPTAFYLCASRERAGMNTEAFFGQGTRLTVV.

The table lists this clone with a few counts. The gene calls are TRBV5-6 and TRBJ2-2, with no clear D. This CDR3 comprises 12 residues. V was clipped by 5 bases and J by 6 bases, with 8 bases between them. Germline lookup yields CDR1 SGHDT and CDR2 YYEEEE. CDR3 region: CASSRPPGELFF. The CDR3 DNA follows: TGTGCCAGCAGTCGGCCTCCCGGGGAGCTGTTTTTT.

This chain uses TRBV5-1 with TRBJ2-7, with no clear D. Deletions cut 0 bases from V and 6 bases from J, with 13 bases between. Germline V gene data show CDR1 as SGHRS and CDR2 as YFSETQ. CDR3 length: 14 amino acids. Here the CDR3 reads CASSLDRPKSEQYF. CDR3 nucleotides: TGCGCCAGCAGCTTGGACCGACCCAAATCCGAGCAGTACTTC.

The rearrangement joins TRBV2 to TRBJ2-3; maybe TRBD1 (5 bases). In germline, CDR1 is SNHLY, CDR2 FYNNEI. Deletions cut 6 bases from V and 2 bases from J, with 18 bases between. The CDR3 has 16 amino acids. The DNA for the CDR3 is TGTGCCAGCAGGGCCCGGCGACAGACCTACACAGATACGCAGTATTTT. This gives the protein CASRARRQTYTDTQYF. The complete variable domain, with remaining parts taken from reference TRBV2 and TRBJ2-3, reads EPEVTQTPSHQVTQMGQEVILRCVPISNHLYFYWYRQILGQKVEFLVSFYNNEISEKSEIFDDQFSVERPDGSNFTLKIRSTKLEDSAMYFCASRARRQTYTDTQYFGPGTRLTVL.

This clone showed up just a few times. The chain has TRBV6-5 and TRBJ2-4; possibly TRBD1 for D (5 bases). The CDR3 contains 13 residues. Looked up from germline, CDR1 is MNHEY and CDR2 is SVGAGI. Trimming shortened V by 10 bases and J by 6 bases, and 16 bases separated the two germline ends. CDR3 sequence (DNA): TGTGCCACCTTAGACAGAATTATAAACATTCAGTACTTC. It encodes CATLDRIINIQYF.

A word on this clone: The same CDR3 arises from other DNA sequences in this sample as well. The CDR3 sequence is CASSEVRSYEQYF. The CDR3 nucleotides read TGTGCCAGCAGTGAAGTACGGAGCTACGAGCAGTACTTC. The chain recombines TRBV2 with TRBJ2-7; D unresolved. There are 13 residues in the CDR3. From germline, CDR1 is SNHLY and CDR2 FYNNEI. V was cut by 1 base and J by 3 bases, with 7 bases left in between. The full variable domain, its missing parts supplied by reference TRBV2 and TRBJ2-7, is EPEVTQTPSHQVTQMGQEVILRCVPISNHLYFYWYRQILGQKVEFLVSFYNNEISEKSEIFDDQFSVERPDGSNFTLKIRSTKLEDSAMYFCASSEVRSYEQYFGPGTRLTVT.

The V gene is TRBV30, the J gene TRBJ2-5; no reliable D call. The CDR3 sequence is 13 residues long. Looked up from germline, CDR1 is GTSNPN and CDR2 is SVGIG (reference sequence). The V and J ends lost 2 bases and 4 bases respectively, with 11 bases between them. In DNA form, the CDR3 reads TGTGCCTGGAGTATCCCGGTGGGAGAGACCCAGTACTTC. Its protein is CAWSIPVGETQYF.

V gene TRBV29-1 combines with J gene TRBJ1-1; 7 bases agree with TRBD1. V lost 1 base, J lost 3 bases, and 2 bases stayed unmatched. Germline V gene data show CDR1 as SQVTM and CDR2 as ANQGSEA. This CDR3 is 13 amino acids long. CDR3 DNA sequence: TGCAGCGTTGAAGGACAGGGTTACACTGAAGCTTTCTTT. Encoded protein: CSVEGQGYTEAFF.

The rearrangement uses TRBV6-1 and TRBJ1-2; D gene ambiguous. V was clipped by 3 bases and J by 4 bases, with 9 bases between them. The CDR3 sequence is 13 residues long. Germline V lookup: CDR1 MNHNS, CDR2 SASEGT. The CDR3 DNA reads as TGTGCCAGCAGTGACGGACGGCTCTATGGCTACACCTTC. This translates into CASSDGRLYGYTF.

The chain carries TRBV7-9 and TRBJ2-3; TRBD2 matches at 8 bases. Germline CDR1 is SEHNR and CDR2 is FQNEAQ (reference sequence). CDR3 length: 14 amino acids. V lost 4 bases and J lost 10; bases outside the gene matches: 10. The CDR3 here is CASSSAAGGWAQYF. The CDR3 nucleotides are TGTGCCAGCAGCTCAGCGGCGGGGGGATGGGCGCAGTATTTT.

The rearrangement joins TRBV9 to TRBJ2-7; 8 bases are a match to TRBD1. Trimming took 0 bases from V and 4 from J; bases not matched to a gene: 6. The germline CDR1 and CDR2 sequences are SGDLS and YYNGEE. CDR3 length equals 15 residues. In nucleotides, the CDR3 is TGTGCCAGCAGCGTAGAGGCAGGGGGCTTGTACGAGCAGTACTTC. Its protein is CASSVEAGGLYEQYF.

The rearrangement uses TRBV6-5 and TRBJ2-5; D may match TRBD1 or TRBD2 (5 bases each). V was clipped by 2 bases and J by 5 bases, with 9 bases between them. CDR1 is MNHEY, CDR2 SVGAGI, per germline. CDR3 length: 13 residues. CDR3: CASSYRGGETQYF. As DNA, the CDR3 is TGTGCCAGCAGTTACAGGGGCGGGGAGACCCAGTACTTC.

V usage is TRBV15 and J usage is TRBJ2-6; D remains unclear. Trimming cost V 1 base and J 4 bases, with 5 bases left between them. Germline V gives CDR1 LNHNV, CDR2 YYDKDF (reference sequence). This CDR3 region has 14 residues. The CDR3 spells CATSRGAGANVLTF. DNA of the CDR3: TGTGCCACCAGCAGAGGGGCAGGGGCCAACGTCCTGACTTTC.

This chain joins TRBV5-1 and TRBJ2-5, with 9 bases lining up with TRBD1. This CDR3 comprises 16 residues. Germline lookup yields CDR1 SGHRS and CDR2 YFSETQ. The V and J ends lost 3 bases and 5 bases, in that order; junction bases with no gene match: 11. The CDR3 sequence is CASSSKTGQGGETQYF. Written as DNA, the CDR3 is TGCGCCAGCAGCTCGAAAACGGGACAGGGTGGCGAGACCCAGTACTTC.

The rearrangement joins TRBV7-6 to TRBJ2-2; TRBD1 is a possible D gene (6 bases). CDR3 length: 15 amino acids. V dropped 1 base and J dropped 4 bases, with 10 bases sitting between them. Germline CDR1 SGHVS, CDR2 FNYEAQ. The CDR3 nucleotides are TGTGCCAGCAGCTTAGTACAGGGTTCCACCGGGGAGCTGTTTTTT. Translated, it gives CASSLVQGSTGELFF.